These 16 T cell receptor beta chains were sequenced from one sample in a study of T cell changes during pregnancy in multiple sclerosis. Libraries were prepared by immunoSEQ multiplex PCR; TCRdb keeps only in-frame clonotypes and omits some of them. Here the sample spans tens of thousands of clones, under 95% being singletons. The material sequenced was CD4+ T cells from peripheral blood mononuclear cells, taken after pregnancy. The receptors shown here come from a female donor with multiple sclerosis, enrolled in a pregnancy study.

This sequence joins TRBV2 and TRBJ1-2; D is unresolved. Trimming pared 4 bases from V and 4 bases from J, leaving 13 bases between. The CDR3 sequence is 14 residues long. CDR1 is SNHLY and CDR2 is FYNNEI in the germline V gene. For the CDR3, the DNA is TGTGCCAGCAGTGGCCGCGACTCCTTCTATGGCTACACCTTC. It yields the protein CASSGRDSFYGYTF.

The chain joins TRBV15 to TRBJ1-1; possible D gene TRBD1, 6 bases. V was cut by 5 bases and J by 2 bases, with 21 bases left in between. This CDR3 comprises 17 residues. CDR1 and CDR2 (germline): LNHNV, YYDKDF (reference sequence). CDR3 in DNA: TGTGCCACCAGCCTCAGAGGACAGACTGATCGTAACACTGAAGCTTTCTTT. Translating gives CATSLRGQTDRNTEAFF.

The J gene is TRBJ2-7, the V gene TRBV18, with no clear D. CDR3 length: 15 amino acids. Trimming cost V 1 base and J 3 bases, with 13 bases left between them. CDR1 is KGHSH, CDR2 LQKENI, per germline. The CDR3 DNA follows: TGTGCCAGCTCACCACTCTATTCTACAGACTACGAGCAGTACTTC. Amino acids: CASSPLYSTDYEQYF.

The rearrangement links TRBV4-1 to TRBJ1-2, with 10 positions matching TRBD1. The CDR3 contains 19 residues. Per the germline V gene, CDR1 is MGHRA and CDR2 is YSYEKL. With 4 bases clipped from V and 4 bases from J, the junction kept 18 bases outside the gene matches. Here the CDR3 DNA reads TGCGCCAGCAGCCGTCCCGGGGGGACAGGGGACACAACGGCCTATGGCTACACCTTC. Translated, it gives CASSRPGGTGDTTAYGYTF.

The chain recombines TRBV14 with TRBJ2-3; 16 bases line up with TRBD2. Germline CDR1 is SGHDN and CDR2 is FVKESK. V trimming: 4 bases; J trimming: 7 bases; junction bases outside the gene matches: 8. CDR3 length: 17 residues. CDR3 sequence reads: CASSPLEGLAGGHTQYF. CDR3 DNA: TGTGCCAGCAGCCCCCTTGAGGGACTAGCGGGGGGGCATACGCAGTATTTT.

The CDR3 protein is CASSQGGAGRQNTEAFF. CDR3 bases: TGCGCCAGCAGCCAAGGAGGGGCAGGCCGGCAGAACACTGAAGCTTTCTTT. This chain connects TRBV5-1 to TRBJ1-1, with D tentatively TRBD1 (5 bases). The V gene's germline CDR1 is SGHRS and CDR2 YFSETQ. The CDR3 totals 17 residues. The germline V and J ends were trimmed by 4 bases and 1 base, with 20 bases remaining between them.

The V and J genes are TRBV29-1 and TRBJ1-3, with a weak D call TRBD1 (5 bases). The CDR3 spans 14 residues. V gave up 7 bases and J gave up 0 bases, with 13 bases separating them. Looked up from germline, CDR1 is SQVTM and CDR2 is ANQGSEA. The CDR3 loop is CSGGGASSGNTIYF. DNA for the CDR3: TGCAGCGGGGGGGGAGCCAGCTCTGGAAACACCATATATTTT.

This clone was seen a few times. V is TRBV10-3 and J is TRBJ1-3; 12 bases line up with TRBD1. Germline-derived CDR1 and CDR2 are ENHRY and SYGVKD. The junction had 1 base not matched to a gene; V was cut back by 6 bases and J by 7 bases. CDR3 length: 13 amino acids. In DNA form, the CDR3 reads TGTGCCATCAGCGGGACAGGGGGCAACACCATATATTTT. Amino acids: CAISGTGGNTIYF.

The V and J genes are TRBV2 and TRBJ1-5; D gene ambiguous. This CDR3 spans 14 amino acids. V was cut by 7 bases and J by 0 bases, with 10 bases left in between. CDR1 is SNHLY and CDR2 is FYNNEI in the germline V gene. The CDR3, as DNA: TGTGCCAGCATGGGAGGGTCTAGCAATCAGCCCCAGCATTTT. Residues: CASMGGSSNQPQHF.

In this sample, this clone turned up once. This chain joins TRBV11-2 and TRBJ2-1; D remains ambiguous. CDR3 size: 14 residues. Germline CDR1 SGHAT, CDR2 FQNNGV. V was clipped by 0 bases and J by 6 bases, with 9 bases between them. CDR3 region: CASSLESPSNEQFF. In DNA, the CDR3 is TGTGCCAGCAGCTTAGAAAGTCCCAGCAATGAGCAGTTCTTC.

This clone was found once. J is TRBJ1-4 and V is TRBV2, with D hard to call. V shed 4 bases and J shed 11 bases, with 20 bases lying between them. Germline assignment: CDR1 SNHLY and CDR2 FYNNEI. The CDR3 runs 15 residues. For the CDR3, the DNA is TGTGCCAGCAGTGTACGATCAGGCGACCTCACCAAACTGTTTTTT. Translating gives CASSVRSGDLTKLFF.

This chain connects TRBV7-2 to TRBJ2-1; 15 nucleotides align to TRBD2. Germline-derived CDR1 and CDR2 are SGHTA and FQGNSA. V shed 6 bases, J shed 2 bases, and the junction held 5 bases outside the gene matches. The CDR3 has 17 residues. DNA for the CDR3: TGTGCCAGCAGGCCCGGGACTAGCGGGGGGCCCTACAATGAGCAGTTCTTC. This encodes CASRPGTSGGPYNEQFF.

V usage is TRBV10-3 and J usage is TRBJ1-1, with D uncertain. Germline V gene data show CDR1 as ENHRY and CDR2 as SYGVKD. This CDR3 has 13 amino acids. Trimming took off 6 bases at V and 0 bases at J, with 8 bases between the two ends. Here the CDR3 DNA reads TGTGCCATCAGGGAACAGATGAACACTGAAGCTTTCTTT. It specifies CAIREQMNTEAFF.

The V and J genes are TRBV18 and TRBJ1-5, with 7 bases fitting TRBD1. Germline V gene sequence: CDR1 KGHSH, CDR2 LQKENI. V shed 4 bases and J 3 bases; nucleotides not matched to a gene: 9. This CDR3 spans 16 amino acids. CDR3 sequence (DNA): TGTGCCAGCTCACTCGGGACAGCGGAGGCCAATCAGCCCCAGCATTTT. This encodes CASSLGTAEANQPQHF.

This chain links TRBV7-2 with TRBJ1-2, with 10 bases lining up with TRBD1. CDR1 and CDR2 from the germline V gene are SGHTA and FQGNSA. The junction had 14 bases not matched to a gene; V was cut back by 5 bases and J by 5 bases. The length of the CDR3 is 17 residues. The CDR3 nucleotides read TGTGCCAGCAGCAAACCGGGACAGGGGCCGCGGGGGTATGGCTACACCTTC. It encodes CASSKPGQGPRGYGYTF.

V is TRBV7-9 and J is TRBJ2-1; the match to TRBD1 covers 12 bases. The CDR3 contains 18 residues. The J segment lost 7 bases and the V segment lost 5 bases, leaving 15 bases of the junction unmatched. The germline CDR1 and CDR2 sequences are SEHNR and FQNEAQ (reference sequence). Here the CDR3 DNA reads TGTGCCAGCAGCCCCGGGACAGGGGGCCCCTCGGGTTTAAATGAGCAGTTCTTC. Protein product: CASSPGTGGPSGLNEQFF.